This is a list of T cell receptor beta chains from one sample in a study of blood T cell repertoires in COVID-19. Method: immunoSEQ multiplex PCR; TCRdb's copy keeps in-frame clones and lacks some. The sample records about 150,000 clones, around 80% being singletons. Material for sequencing was PBMCs or T cells enriched from blood (not recorded which). The receptors derive from a man aged 50 to 60 who had recovered from COVID-19. CDR3s include the opening cysteine and the closing phenylalanine or tryptophan. The D gene is left open where the match is weak. Clone sizes are given selectively: once, few, many, or a class where the clone is expanded.

clone size: NA
J gene: TRBJ1-5
D gene: TRBD1
V gene: TRBV19
CDR3 protein: CASRDRDQPQHF
CDR3 DNA: TGTGCCAGTAGGGACAGGGATCAGCCCCAGCATTTT

clone size: NA
J gene: TRBJ2-3
D gene: NA
V gene: TRBV11-2
CDR3 protein: CASTESGSDTQYF
CDR3 DNA: TGTGCCAGCACCGAATCGGGGTCAGATACGCAGTATTTT

clone size: many
J gene: TRBJ1-2
D gene: TRBD1
V gene: TRBV6-5
CDR3 protein: CASSPDRGNYGYTF
CDR3 DNA: TGTGCCAGCAGCCCGGACAGGGGGAACTATGGCTACACCTTC

clone size: NA
J gene: TRBJ1-5
D gene: NA
V gene: TRBV11-3
CDR3 protein: CASKASRNQPQHF
CDR3 DNA: TGTGCCAGCAAGGCCTCCAGGAATCAGCCCCAGCATTTT

clone size: NA
J gene: TRBJ1-1
D gene: NA
V gene: TRBV6-5
CDR3 protein: CASSYGGGAGAEAFF
CDR3 DNA: TGTGCCAGCAGTTACGGGGGGGGCGCGGGTGCTGAAGCTTTCTTT

clone size: NA
J gene: TRBJ2-5
D gene: TRBD2
V gene: TRBV6-4
CDR3 protein: CASSDRLAGGQETQYF
CDR3 DNA: TGTGCCAGCAGTGACCGGCTAGCGGGGGGTCAAGAGACCCAGTACTTC

clone size: NA
J gene: TRBJ2-5
D gene: TRBD2
V gene: TRBV6-2/TRBV6-3
CDR3 protein: CASSYFGLAGGQETQYF
CDR3 DNA: TGTGCCAGCAGTTACTTCGGGCTAGCGGGGGGCCAAGAGACCCAGTACTTC

clone size: NA
J gene: TRBJ2-3
D gene: TRBD2
V gene: TRBV11-1
CDR3 protein: CASSFRGGHTDTQYF
CDR3 DNA: TGTGCCAGCAGCTTTCGCGGGGGGCACACAGATACGCAGTATTTT

clone size: NA
J gene: TRBJ2-7
D gene: NA
V gene: TRBV29-1
CDR3 protein: CSVTIPGLNYEQYF
CDR3 DNA: TGCAGCGTTACTATTCCGGGACTGAACTACGAGCAGTACTTC

clone size: NA
J gene: TRBJ2-7
D gene: TRBD2
V gene: TRBV7-9
CDR3 protein: CASTSSGASGTYEQYF
CDR3 DNA: TGTGCCAGCACCTCCAGCGGGGCTAGCGGGACCTACGAGCAGTACTTC

clone size: NA
J gene: TRBJ2-3
D gene: NA
V gene: TRBV5-4
CDR3 protein: CASSLGRGNTDTQYF
CDR3 DNA: TGTGCCAGCAGCTTGGGAAGGGGTAACACAGATACGCAGTATTTT

clone size: NA
J gene: TRBJ2-3
D gene: TRBD1
V gene: TRBV2
CDR3 protein: CASRGNRGSTDTQYF
CDR3 DNA: TGTGCCAGCAGGGGGAACAGGGGTAGCACAGATACGCAGTATTTT

clone size: NA
J gene: TRBJ1-2
D gene: TRBD1
V gene: TRBV9
CDR3 protein: CASSVRDSYGYTF
CDR3 DNA: TGTGCCAGCAGCGTCCGGGACAGCTATGGCTACACCTTC

clone size: NA
J gene: TRBJ2-7
D gene: TRBD1
V gene: TRBV19
CDR3 protein: CASSIIGQGIPNEQYF
CDR3 DNA: TGTGCCAGTAGTATCATTGGACAGGGGATTCCGAACGAGCAGTACTTC

clone size: NA
J gene: TRBJ2-7
D gene: NA
V gene: TRBV4-1
CDR3 protein: CASSLHRAYEQYF
CDR3 DNA: TGCGCCAGCAGCCTACACAGGGCCTACGAGCAGTACTTC

clone size: NA
J gene: TRBJ1-1
D gene: NA
V gene: TRBV5-1
CDR3 protein: CASSLDPGTTNTEAFF
CDR3 DNA: TGCGCCAGCAGCTTAGACCCCGGGACAACGAACACTGAAGCTTTCTTT

clone size: NA
J gene: TRBJ1-2
D gene: TRBD1
V gene: TRBV30
CDR3 protein: CAWRGTGGYGYTF
CDR3 DNA: TGTGCCTGGAGGGGAACAGGGGGCTATGGCTACACCTTC

clone size: few
J gene: TRBJ2-7
D gene: NA
V gene: TRBV2
CDR3 protein: CASSFYEQYF
CDR3 DNA: TGTGCCAGCTCGTTCTACGAGCAGTACTTC

clone size: NA
J gene: TRBJ1-6
D gene: NA
V gene: TRBV2
CDR3 protein: CASSEEAGAYNSPLHF
CDR3 DNA: TGTGCCAGCAGTGAAGAGGCCGGGGCCTATAATTCACCCCTCCACTTT

clone size: NA
J gene: TRBJ1-5
D gene: NA
V gene: TRBV27
CDR3 protein: CASSLGGLGPQHF
CDR3 DNA: TGTGCCAGCAGTTTAGGGGGCCTGGGGCCCCAGCATTTT

clone size: NA
J gene: TRBJ2-5
D gene: NA
V gene: TRBV6-1
CDR3 protein: CASRLETQYF
CDR3 DNA: TGTGCCAGCAGACTAGAGACCCAGTACTTC

clone size: once
J gene: TRBJ1-1
D gene: TRBD1
V gene: TRBV3-1/TRBV3-2
CDR3 protein: CASRGTVYTEAFF
CDR3 DNA: TGTGCCAGCAGGGGGACAGTTTACACTGAAGCTTTCTTT

clone size: NA
J gene: TRBJ2-2
D gene: NA
V gene: TRBV20-1
CDR3 protein: CSASNQGTGELFF
CDR3 DNA: TGCAGTGCTAGTAACCAGGGCACCGGGGAGCTGTTTTTT

clone size: few
J gene: TRBJ2-2
D gene: NA
V gene: TRBV6-6
CDR3 protein: CASSVPGSSVGELFF
CDR3 DNA: TGTGCCAGCAGTGTTCCCGGGTCTTCAGTCGGGGAGCTGTTTTTT

clone size: NA
J gene: TRBJ1-2
D gene: NA
V gene: TRBV2
CDR3 protein: CASSEVGQHRDYGYTF
CDR3 DNA: TGTGCCAGCAGTGAAGTGGGGCAGCATAGAGACTATGGCTACACCTTC

clone size: NA
J gene: TRBJ2-5
D gene: TRBD2
V gene: TRBV7-2
CDR3 protein: CASSPQRGAQTQYF
CDR3 DNA: TGTGCCAGCAGCCCACAGCGGGGGGCCCAGACCCAGTACTTC

clone size: few
J gene: TRBJ1-1
D gene: TRBD1
V gene: TRBV4-1
CDR3 protein: CASSQAGTGAIVTEAFF
CDR3 DNA: TGCGCCAGCAGCCAAGCGGGGACAGGGGCGATTGTCACTGAAGCTTTCTTT

clone size: NA
J gene: TRBJ2-1
D gene: TRBD2
V gene: TRBV10-3
CDR3 protein: CAISGTSGGDNEQFF
CDR3 DNA: TGTGCCATCAGTGGCACTAGCGGGGGGGACAATGAGCAGTTCTTC

clone size: NA
J gene: TRBJ1-3
D gene: TRBD1
V gene: TRBV6-6
CDR3 protein: CASSYGQGASGNTIYF
CDR3 DNA: TGTGCCAGCAGTTACGGACAGGGGGCGTCCGGAAACACCATATATTTT

clone size: few
J gene: TRBJ2-7
D gene: TRBD1
V gene: TRBV5-4
CDR3 protein: CASSLGAGTATYEQYF
CDR3 DNA: TGTGCCAGCAGCTTGGGGGCTGGGACAGCCACGTACGAGCAGTACTTC

clone size: NA
J gene: TRBJ1-1
D gene: NA
V gene: TRBV5-6
CDR3 protein: CASSFRDWNTEAFF
CDR3 DNA: TGTGCCAGCAGCTTCAGGGACTGGAACACTGAAGCTTTCTTT

clone size: many
J gene: TRBJ2-5
D gene: TRBD1
V gene: TRBV7-3
CDR3 protein: CASSMGQEETQYF
CDR3 DNA: TGTGCCAGCAGCATGGGACAGGAAGAGACCCAGTACTTC

clone size: NA
J gene: TRBJ2-5
D gene: NA
V gene: TRBV3-1/TRBV3-2
CDR3 protein: CASTPTSTIQETQYF
CDR3 DNA: TGTGCCAGCACCCCTACTAGCACCATACAAGAGACCCAGTACTTC

clone size: NA
J gene: TRBJ1-4
D gene: NA
V gene: TRBV7-8
CDR3 protein: CASSPYQVDNEKLFF
CDR3 DNA: TGTGCCAGCAGTCCTTATCAGGTGGATAATGAAAAACTGTTTTTT

clone size: NA
J gene: TRBJ2-7
D gene: TRBD1
V gene: TRBV5-6
CDR3 protein: CASSQYDRVRGYEQYF
CDR3 DNA: TGTGCCAGCAGCCAGTACGACAGGGTTAGGGGCTACGAGCAGTACTTC

clone size: NA
J gene: TRBJ1-6
D gene: NA
V gene: TRBV9
CDR3 protein: CASSGRQENSPLHF
CDR3 DNA: TGTGCCAGCAGCGGAAGACAGGAAAATTCACCCCTCCACTTT

clone size: NA
J gene: TRBJ2-1
D gene: TRBD1
V gene: TRBV7-2
CDR3 protein: CASRTYGTAYNEQFF
CDR3 DNA: TGTGCCAGCAGGACATACGGGACAGCTTACAATGAGCAGTTCTTC

clone size: NA
J gene: TRBJ2-2
D gene: NA
V gene: TRBV6-6
CDR3 protein: CASSYSSAVRTGELFF
CDR3 DNA: TGTGCCAGCAGTTACTCGTCGGCGGTACGCACCGGGGAGCTGTTTTTT

clone size: NA
J gene: TRBJ1-2
D gene: TRBD1
V gene: TRBV27
CDR3 protein: CASGPRDSYGYTF
CDR3 DNA: TGTGCCAGCGGGCCCCGGGACAGCTATGGCTACACCTTC

clone size: NA
J gene: TRBJ1-2
D gene: NA
V gene: TRBV27
CDR3 protein: CASSFQGGYGYTF
CDR3 DNA: TGTGCCAGCAGTTTTCAGGGCGGCTATGGCTACACCTTC

clone size: NA
J gene: TRBJ2-7
D gene: NA
V gene: TRBV18
CDR3 protein: CASTSNAGEGYKDEQYF
CDR3 DNA: TGTGCCAGCACCTCTAATGCAGGGGAGGGGTATAAGGACGAGCAGTACTTC

clone size: NA
J gene: TRBJ1-2
D gene: NA
V gene: TRBV6-1
CDR3 protein: CASSDRGVIYGYTF
CDR3 DNA: TGTGCCAGCAGTGACAGGGGCGTTATCTATGGCTACACCTTC

clone size: NA
J gene: TRBJ1-3
D gene: TRBD1
V gene: TRBV18
CDR3 protein: CASSRRDSLFSGNTIYF
CDR3 DNA: TGTGCCAGCTCGCGGCGGGACAGCCTATTCTCTGGAAACACCATATATTTT

clone size: once
J gene: TRBJ1-5
D gene: NA
V gene: TRBV19
CDR3 protein: CASTQGPQPQHF
CDR3 DNA: TGTGCCAGTACCCAGGGTCCTCAGCCCCAGCATTTT

clone size: few
J gene: TRBJ1-3
D gene: NA
V gene: TRBV7-6
CDR3 protein: CASSLVLANSGNTIYF
CDR3 DNA: TGTGCCAGCAGCTTAGTACTCGCCAACTCTGGAAACACCATATATTTT

clone size: NA
J gene: TRBJ2-6
D gene: TRBD1
V gene: TRBV18
CDR3 protein: CASSRLGTGQFSGANVLTF
CDR3 DNA: TGTGCCAGCTCACGACTCGGGACAGGGCAATTCTCTGGGGCCAACGTCCTGACTTTC

clone size: NA
J gene: TRBJ2-3
D gene: TRBD2
V gene: TRBV5-1
CDR3 protein: CASSAGLYYTDTQCF
CDR3 DNA: TGCGCCAGCAGCGCGGGACTATATTACACAGATACGCAGTGTTTT

clone size: NA
J gene: TRBJ1-3
D gene: NA
V gene: TRBV11-3
CDR3 protein: CASSLKWPGNTIYF
CDR3 DNA: TGTGCCAGCAGCTTAAAATGGCCAGGAAACACCATATATTTT

clone size: NA
J gene: TRBJ1-1
D gene: NA
V gene: TRBV5-5
CDR3 protein: CASSSRTTVNTEAFF
CDR3 DNA: TGTGCCAGCAGCTCGCGGACAACGGTAAACACTGAAGCTTTCTTT

clone size: NA
J gene: TRBJ2-1
D gene: NA
V gene: TRBV11-2
CDR3 protein: CASSRNRVGSGEQFF
CDR3 DNA: TGTGCCAGCAGCCGAAACAGGGTAGGTTCCGGTGAGCAGTTCTTC